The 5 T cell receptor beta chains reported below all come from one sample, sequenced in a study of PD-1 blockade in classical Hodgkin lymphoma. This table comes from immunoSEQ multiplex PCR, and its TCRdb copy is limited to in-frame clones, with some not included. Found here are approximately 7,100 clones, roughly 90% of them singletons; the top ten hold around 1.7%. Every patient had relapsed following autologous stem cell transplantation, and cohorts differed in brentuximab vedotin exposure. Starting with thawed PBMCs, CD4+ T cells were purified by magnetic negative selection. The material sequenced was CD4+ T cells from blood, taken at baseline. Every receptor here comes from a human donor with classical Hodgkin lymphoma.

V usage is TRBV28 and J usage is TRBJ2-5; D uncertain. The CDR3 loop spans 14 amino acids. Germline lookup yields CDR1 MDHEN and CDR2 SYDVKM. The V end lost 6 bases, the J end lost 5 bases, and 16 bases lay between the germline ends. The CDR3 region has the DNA TGTGCCAGCAGCAATAGAGAAACCGGGGAGACCCAGTACTTC. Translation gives CASSNRETGETQYF.

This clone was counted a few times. CDR3 DNA: TGCGCCAGCAGAACGCCTCCCGGGGTAAAGCAGTACTTC. Amino acids: CASRTPPGVKQYF. V is TRBV5-1 and J is TRBJ2-7; tentatively, D is TRBD2 (5 bases). The V and J ends lost 5 bases and 8 bases respectively, with 17 bases between them. This CDR3 contains 13 residues. Germline assignment: CDR1 SGHRS and CDR2 YFSETQ.

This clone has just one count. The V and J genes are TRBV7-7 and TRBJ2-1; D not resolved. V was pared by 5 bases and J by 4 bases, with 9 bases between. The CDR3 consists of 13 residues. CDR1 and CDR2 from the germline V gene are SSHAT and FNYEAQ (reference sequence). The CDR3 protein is CASSTMLYNEQFF. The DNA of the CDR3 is TGTGCCAGCAGCACCATGCTATACAATGAGCAGTTCTTC.

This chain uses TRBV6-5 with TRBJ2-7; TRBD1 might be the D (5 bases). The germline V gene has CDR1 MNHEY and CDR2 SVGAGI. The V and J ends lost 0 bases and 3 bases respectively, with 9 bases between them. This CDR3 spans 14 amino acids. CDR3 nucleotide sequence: TGTGCCAGCAGTTACTCGGGGCAGGACTACGAGCAGTACTTC. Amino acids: CASSYSGQDYEQYF.

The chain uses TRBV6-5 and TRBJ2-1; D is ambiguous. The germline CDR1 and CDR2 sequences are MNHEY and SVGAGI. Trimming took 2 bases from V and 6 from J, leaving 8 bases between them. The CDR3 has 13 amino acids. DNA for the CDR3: TGTGCCAGCAGTTACGGGGTCGCCAATGAGCAGTTCTTC. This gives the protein CASSYGVANEQFF.